The 3 T cell receptor beta chains given below trace back to one sample, sequenced in a study of blood T cell repertoires in COVID-19. Profiled with immunoSEQ multiplex PCR; TCRdb holds only in-frame clones, not every one. Of some 400,000 clones in the sample, around 87% are singletons; the top ten hold 2.3%. Sequences were obtained from peripheral blood. These receptors came from a woman aged 60-75 years with COVID-19, enrolled during active disease.

The gene calls are TRBV5-6 and TRBJ1-3; 7 nucleotides line up with TRBD1. There are 18 residues in the CDR3. The ends lost 2 bases at V and 0 bases at J; junction bases unmatched: 11. Germline V gene sequence: CDR1 SGHDT, CDR2 YYEEEE. In DNA form, the CDR3 reads TGTGCCAGCAGCTTCACACCCACTGACAGGGCCTCTGGAAACACCATATATTTT. Residues: CASSFTPTDRASGNTIYF.

The chain is built from TRBV10-3 and TRBJ1-4, with D possibly matching TRBD1 (6 bases). The V and J ends lost 5 bases and 5 bases respectively, with 9 bases between them. The germline gives CDR1 ENHRY, CDR2 SYGVKD. CDR3 size: 13 residues. The chain's CDR3 is CAISRTENEKLFF. The CDR3 DNA reads as TGTGCCATCAGTAGGACAGAAAATGAAAAACTGTTTTTT.

This clone has a single count. The CDR3 bases are TGTGCCAGCAGCCCTAGCGGGGGGTGGAGCTCCTACAATGAGCAGTTCTTC. Translating gives CASSPSGGWSSYNEQFF. The J gene is TRBJ2-1, the V gene TRBV14; TRBD2 matches 11 bases. With 4 bases clipped from V and 0 bases from J, the junction kept 5 bases outside the gene matches. The CDR3 is made up of 17 amino acids. CDR1 is SGHDN, CDR2 FVKESK, per germline.